This T cell receptor (beta chain) was sequenced for a study of T-cell memory formation after mild COVID-19. The wider study: TCR clusters mostly belonged to single donors.

V lost 9 bases and J lost 3, with 15 bases in between. The CDR3 has 13 residues. Germline V lookup: CDR1 KGHSH, CDR2 LQKENI. MiXCR was run by TCRdb on the 5' RACE reads, yielding one entry per CDR3 protein. In the table there are roughly 550,000 distinct CDR3 sequences, approximately 20% of which are singletons. This clonotype was picked up many times. The antigen remains undetermined. Points from the study as a whole: Second-wave clones reaching peak frequency on day 37 lacked confirmed SARS-CoV-2 specificity.

Source material: PBMCs or a T cell subset sorted from them (not recorded which). This clonotype originated in an adult woman who had mild COVID-19 (a few samples of this study predate the infection). Cell type and time point are not known. This rearrangement joins TRBV18 to TRBJ2-7, with D perhaps matching TRBD1 or TRBD2 (5 bases each). CDR3 sequence: CASSPRDGYEQYF. DNA for the CDR3: TGTGCCAGTAGTCCCAGGGACGGCTACGAGCAGTACTTC.